These 20 T cell receptor beta chains share one sample of origin, sequenced in a study of blood T cell repertoires in COVID-19. The assay was immunoSEQ multiplex PCR, and TCRdb's table has in-frame clones only and misses some. The sample has under 200,000 clones, about 84% seen once. Sequences were obtained from PBMCs or T cells enriched from blood (not recorded which). These receptors were obtained from a man aged 40-49 years with acute COVID-19.

This rearrangement joins TRBV5-4 to TRBJ2-2; 7 bases line up with TRBD1. The CDR3 is 16 amino acids. J was trimmed by 0 bases and V by 3 bases; bases with no gene match: 5. CDR1 is SGHNT, CDR2 YYREEE, per germline (reference sequence). The CDR3 protein is CASSSLGTANTGELFF. CDR3 bases: TGTGCCAGCAGCTCCCTCGGGACAGCGAACACCGGGGAGCTGTTTTTT. Full variable domain (rest looked up from reference TRBV5-4 and TRBJ2-2): ETGVTQSPTHLIKTRGQQVTLRCSSQSGHNTVSWYQQALGQGPQFIFQYYREEENGRGNFPPRFSGLQFPNYSSELNVNALELDDSALYLCASSSLGTANTGELFFGEGSRLTVL.

This chain joins TRBV9 and TRBJ2-1, with a possible D match to TRBD2 (6 bases). The CDR3 length is 14 residues. Germline V gene data show CDR1 as SGDLS and CDR2 as YYNGEE. With 1 base removed from V and 8 bases from J, the gap between germline ends came to 13 bases. The CDR3 loop is CASSVQLAKDEQFF. As DNA, the CDR3 is TGTGCCAGCAGCGTACAACTAGCCAAAGATGAGCAGTTCTTC.

V usage is TRBV29-1 and J usage is TRBJ2-5, with D perhaps matching TRBD2 (5 bases). The V gene's germline CDR1 is SQVTM and CDR2 ANQGSEA. The ends were cut back, 0 bases at V and 6 bases at J, with 23 bases in the middle. CDR3 length: 17 residues. CDR3 protein: CSVEEPTWEGRIKTQYF. CDR3 nucleotide sequence: TGCAGCGTTGAAGAGCCCACCTGGGAAGGGAGAATAAAGACCCAGTACTTC.

This chain joins TRBV24-1 and TRBJ2-5; 7 positions match TRBD1. The junction had 11 bases not matched to a gene; V was cut back by 4 bases and J by 13 bases. Per the germline V gene, CDR1 is KGHDR and CDR2 is SFDVKD. This CDR3 has 13 residues. CDR3 loop: CATSDPTGIGLYF. CDR3 nucleotide sequence: TGTGCCACCAGTGACCCGACAGGGATCGGATTGTACTTC.

The rearrangement uses TRBV24-1 and TRBJ1-5, with TRBD1 as a possible D gene (6 bases). CDR1 and CDR2 (germline): KGHDR, SFDVKD. The CDR3 runs to 16 residues. V dropped 4 bases and J dropped 7 bases, with 19 bases sitting between them. In DNA form, the CDR3 reads TGTGCCACCAGTGACCGGGACAACCGGCAAGGGCAGCCCCAGCATTTT. It translates to CATSDRDNRQGQPQHF.

This chain connects TRBV28 to TRBJ1-4, with 9 nucleotides matching TRBD1. Trimming removed 6 bases from V and 8 bases from J; junction bases left unmatched: 7. The CDR3 contains 14 residues. The germline V gene encodes CDR1 MDHEN and CDR2 SYDVKM. The CDR3 reads CASSVGTGSEKLFF. Written as DNA, the CDR3 is TGTGCCAGCAGCGTCGGGACAGGGTCCGAAAAACTGTTTTTT.

The chain couples TRBV3-1 (or the pseudogene TRBV3-2) to TRBJ2-1, with D uncertain. V lost 1 base and J lost 5, with 12 bases in between. The CDR3 spans 15 residues. CDR1 and CDR2 from the germline V gene are LGHDT and YNNKEL (reference sequence). The CDR3 coding sequence is TGTGCCAGCAGCCAAGGTTCTAGTCTCCACAATGAGCAGTTCTTC. Translation gives CASSQGSSLHNEQFF.

This chain uses TRBV28 with TRBJ2-1, with 9 bases matching TRBD2. V dropped 3 bases and J dropped 3; count of bases not matched to a gene: 6. From germline, CDR1 is MDHEN and CDR2 SYDVKM. This CDR3 comprises 16 residues. Written as DNA, the CDR3 is TGTGCCAGCAGTTTGTGGGCGGGAGGGGGCTACAATGAGCAGTTCTTC. Its protein is CASSLWAGGGYNEQFF.

This clone has a handful of counts. The chain employs TRBV3-1 (or the pseudogene TRBV3-2) and TRBJ2-7; 7 positions match TRBD2. Germline trimming cut 3 bases from V and 0 bases from J; bases unmatched to any gene: 5. The germline gives CDR1 LGHDT, CDR2 YNNKEL (reference sequence). The CDR3 is 15 amino acids. The CDR3 spells CASSQALANSYEQYF. DNA of the CDR3: TGTGCCAGCAGCCAGGCACTAGCGAACTCCTACGAGCAGTACTTC.

The chain combines TRBV27 with TRBJ2-5; TRBD2 is a possible D gene (6 bases). This CDR3 contains 14 residues. V was pared by 2 bases and J by 5 bases, with 12 bases between. The germline gives CDR1 MNHEY, CDR2 SMNVEV (reference sequence). CDR3 DNA: TGTGCCAGCAGTTTAGGATCGGGGGATGAGACCCAGTACTTC. This translates into CASSLGSGDETQYF.

The rearrangement uses TRBV9 and TRBJ2-2; D is possibly TRBD2 (5 bases). Germline V gene data show CDR1 as SGDLS and CDR2 as YYNGEE. V lost 4 bases to trimming and J lost 3 bases, with 22 bases between them. There are 18 residues in the CDR3. The CDR3 loop reads CASSPRYGLSLHTGELFF. The CDR3 coding sequence is TGTGCCAGCAGCCCGAGATATGGACTTTCCTTGCACACCGGGGAGCTGTTTTTT.

V and J are TRBV28 and TRBJ2-1; 12 nucleotides match TRBD2. The CDR3 is made up of 15 amino acids. V was pared by 4 bases and J by 8 bases, with 6 bases of the junction left unmatched. Germline V gene sequence: CDR1 MDHEN, CDR2 SYDVKM. CDR3 sequence (DNA): TGTGCCAGCAGTTCCCTAGCGGGAGGGGGAGATGAGCAGTTCTTC. Protein product: CASSSLAGGGDEQFF.

This chain uses TRBV28 with TRBJ1-5; D unresolved. The CDR3 loop spans 15 amino acids. Germline loops: CDR1 MDHEN, CDR2 SYDVKM. Trimming left V 2 bases short and J 0 bases short, with 8 bases between. CDR3 nucleotides: TGTGCCAGCAGTTTAGTAGCCAGTAGCAATCAGCCCCAGCATTTT. Translating gives CASSLVASSNQPQHF. Variable domain in full (rest from reference TRBV28 and TRBJ1-5): DVKVTQSSRYLVKRTGEKVFLECVQDMDHENMFWYRQDPGLGLRLIYFSYDVKMKEKGDIPEGYSVSREKKERFSLILESASTNQTSMYLCASSLVASSNQPQHFGDGTRLSIL.

The chain joins TRBV9 to TRBJ2-3; 11 nucleotides agree with TRBD2. This CDR3 is built from 18 residues. The germline gives CDR1 SGDLS, CDR2 YYNGEE. The V segment lost 3 bases and the J segment 2 bases; nucleotides outside the gene matches: 11. The CDR3 reads CASSAGTSGPLYTDTQYF. Written as DNA, the CDR3 is TGTGCCAGCAGCGCCGGGACTAGCGGTCCCCTTTACACAGATACGCAGTATTTT.

This chain links TRBV19 with TRBJ1-5; D is unresolved. Per germline, CDR1 LNHDA and CDR2 SQIVND (reference sequence). The CDR3 is 14 residues long. The V end was cut by 0 bases, the J end by 7 bases, with 10 bases between. Here the CDR3 DNA reads TGTGCCAGTAGTATAGATACCACAGACCAGCCCCAGCATTTT. Translating gives CASSIDTTDQPQHF.

This chain joins TRBV28 and TRBJ2-5; TRBD1 matches at 7 bases. V shed 5 bases and J 5 bases; nucleotides not matched to a gene: 5. Germline loops: CDR1 MDHEN, CDR2 SYDVKM. The CDR3 runs 13 residues. CDR3 in amino acids: CASSSQGQETQYF. The CDR3 DNA reads TGTGCCAGCAGTAGTCAGGGACAGGAGACCCAGTACTTC.

The chain has TRBV5-6 and TRBJ1-5; TRBD1 aligns across 7 bases. J was trimmed by 7 bases and V by 2 bases; bases with no gene match: 3. Germline V gene lookup returns CDR1 SGHDT and CDR2 YYEEEE. This CDR3 has 13 amino acids. CDR3 loop: CASSLDRDQPQHF. CDR3 nucleotide sequence: TGTGCCAGCAGCTTAGACAGGGACCAGCCCCAGCATTTT.

A remark on this clone: The sample has other DNA sequences that encode this CDR3 too. This chain links TRBV2 with TRBJ2-7, with TRBD1 as a possible D gene (6 bases). V lost 8 bases to trimming and J lost 4 bases, with 9 bases between them. The CDR3 sequence is 11 residues long. The V gene's germline CDR1 is SNHLY and CDR2 FYNNEI. The CDR3 spells CASSDSYEQYF. DNA for the CDR3: TGTGCCAGCTCGGACAGTTACGAGCAGTACTTC.

This clone has a handful of counts. V and J are TRBV29-1 and TRBJ1-1; the D gene is possibly TRBD1 (5 bases). This CDR3 has 14 amino acids. Per the germline V gene, CDR1 is SQVTM and CDR2 is ANQGSEA. V gave up 4 bases and J gave up 0 bases, with 12 bases separating them. As DNA, the CDR3 is TGCAGCGTTGGCGCAGGGTCTATGAACACTGAAGCTTTCTTT. Protein: CSVGAGSMNTEAFF.

The rearrangement links TRBV2 to TRBJ1-5; D is unresolved. The germline V and J ends were trimmed by 6 bases and 7 bases, with 13 bases remaining between them. The CDR3 spans 13 residues. Germline values: CDR1 SNHLY, CDR2 FYNNEI. For the CDR3, the DNA is TGTGCCAGCAGCTACGGTCAGGTACAGCCCCAGCATTTT. Residues: CASSYGQVQPQHF.